Listed here are 5 T cell receptor beta chains from one sample, sequenced in a study of response to subunit inactivated influenza vaccine. One entry per CDR3 protein, called by TCRdb with MiXCR from the RT-PCR reads. The profile shows more than 600,000 distinct CDR3 sequences, about 18% of them singletons. Sequencing was performed on PBMCs from blood, taken 4 to 6 days after vaccination. All receptors derive from a man aged 45-65 years who received an inactivated influenza vaccine.

This clonotype was picked up a small number of times. The chain recombines TRBV20-1 with TRBJ2-1; D perhaps matches TRBD2 (6 bases). The length of the CDR3 is 15 residues. Germline CDR1 and CDR2: DFQATT and SNEGSKA (reference sequence). The V and J ends lost 1 base and 4 bases respectively, with 14 bases between them. The CDR3 here is CSARAGRGPYNEQFF. The CDR3 coding sequence is TGCAGTGCTAGAGCAGGGCGGGGACCATACAATGAGCAGTTCTTC.

This clonotype appeared a few times. The chain has TRBV20-1 and TRBJ1-5; weak D call: TRBD1 (6 bases). Deletions cut 6 bases from V and 3 bases from J, with 12 bases between. The CDR3 is 13 residues long. Germline CDR1 DFQATT, CDR2 SNEGSKA (reference sequence). CDR3 coding DNA: TGCAGTGCCGTTACAGGGATCAATCAGCCCCAGCATTTT. Its translation: CSAVTGINQPQHF.

The chain carries TRBV11-2 and TRBJ2-7; 14 bases line up with TRBD2. Germline-derived CDR1 and CDR2 are SGHAT and FQNNGV. The CDR3 spans 18 residues. V was clipped by 4 bases and J by 0 bases; unmatched bases: 8. CDR3: CASSYRTSGRYDSYEQYF. The DNA for the CDR3 is TGTGCCAGCAGCTACCGGACTAGCGGGAGGTACGACTCCTACGAGCAGTACTTC.

V and J are TRBV4-1 and TRBJ1-4; no clear D. CDR1 is MGHRA and CDR2 is YSYEKL in the germline V gene. The V end was cut by 1 base, the J end by 8 bases, with 14 bases between. CDR3 length equals 15 residues. The CDR3 spells CASSQVMVDREKLFF. The CDR3 region has the DNA TGCGCCAGCAGCCAAGTAATGGTTGATCGAGAAAAACTGTTTTTT.

This clonotype was counted a few times. The genes are TRBV11-2 and TRBJ2-2, with D possibly TRBD2 on 6 matching bases. CDR1 SGHAT and CDR2 FQNNGV come from the germline V gene. With 9 bases removed from V and 7 bases from J, the gap between germline ends came to 9 bases. This CDR3 has 11 residues. CDR3 residues: CASWRGGELFF. CDR3 nucleotide sequence: TGTGCCAGTTGGAGGGGCGGGGAGCTGTTTTTT.